The clone carrying this TCR beta chain was recorded a few times. Germline CDR1 reads LGHDT; CDR2 reads YNNKEL (reference sequence). The CDR3 contains 17 residues. V trimming: 2 bases; J trimming: 4 bases; junction bases outside the gene matches: 10. The data belong to a study of blood T cells in healthy people across ages. Primed by a sample-barcoded 5' primer and a J-beta primer mix, a second PCR proceeded for about 7 to 11 cycles. Every individual sample yielded 2.5 million or more paired-end reads (each containing CDR3). TCRdb used MiXCR to reprocess the 5' RACE reads, holding one entry per CDR3 protein. The sample has 800,000 or so distinct CDR3 sequences; approximately 25% are singletons. These data are also associated with another study on T cells of mothers and their children. That paper adds: All donors were healthy and Caucasian; they were a few mothers and their six children. Whatever RNA was extracted went entirely into cDNA synthesis, at roughly 1.4 ug per 15 ul. Every mother produced more than 8.5 million TCR beta CDR3 reads, whereas every child provided 3 million to 3.5 million.

The receptor's source is a boy aged 5-17 years in good health. The sample taken for sequencing was blood. The gene calls are TRBV3-1 and TRBJ2-3; 9 bases map to TRBD2. The CDR3 loop reads CASSQLSLAGLADTQYF. DNA of the CDR3: TGTGCCAGCAGCCAACTATCACTAGCGGGTCTCGCAGATACGCAGTATTTT.